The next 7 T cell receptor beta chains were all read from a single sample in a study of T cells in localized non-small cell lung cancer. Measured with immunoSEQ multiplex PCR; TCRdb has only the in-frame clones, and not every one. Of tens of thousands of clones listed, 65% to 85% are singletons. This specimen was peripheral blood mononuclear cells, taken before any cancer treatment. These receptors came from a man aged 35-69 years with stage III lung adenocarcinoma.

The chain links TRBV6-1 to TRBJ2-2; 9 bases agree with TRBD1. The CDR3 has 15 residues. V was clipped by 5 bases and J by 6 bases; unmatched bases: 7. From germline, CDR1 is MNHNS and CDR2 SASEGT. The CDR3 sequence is CASSLTGGEAGELFF. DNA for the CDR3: TGTGCCAGCAGTCTGACAGGGGGAGAGGCCGGGGAGCTGTTTTTT.

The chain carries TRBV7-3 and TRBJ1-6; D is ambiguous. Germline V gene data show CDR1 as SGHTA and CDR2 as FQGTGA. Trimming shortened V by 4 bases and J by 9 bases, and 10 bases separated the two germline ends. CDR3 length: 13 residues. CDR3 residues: CASSSEEGSPLHF. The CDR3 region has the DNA TGTGCCAGCAGCTCCGAGGAGGGTTCACCCCTCCACTTT.

CDR3 in amino acids: CASSLDTGGINIQYF. Written as DNA, the CDR3 is TGTGCCAGCAGCTTAGATACCGGCGGGATAAACATTCAGTACTTC. V and J are TRBV11-3 and TRBJ2-4, with D maybe TRBD2 (6 bases). The germline CDR1 and CDR2 sequences are SGHNT and YENEEA. This CDR3 region has 15 residues. V was trimmed by 0 bases and J by 6 bases, leaving 12 bases between them.

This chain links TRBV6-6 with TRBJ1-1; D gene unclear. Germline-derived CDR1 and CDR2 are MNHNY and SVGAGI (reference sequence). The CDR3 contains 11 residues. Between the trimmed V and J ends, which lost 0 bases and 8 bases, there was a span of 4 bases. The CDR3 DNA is TGTGCCAGCAGTTACTCTCCAGAAGCTTTCTTT. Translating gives CASSYSPEAFF.

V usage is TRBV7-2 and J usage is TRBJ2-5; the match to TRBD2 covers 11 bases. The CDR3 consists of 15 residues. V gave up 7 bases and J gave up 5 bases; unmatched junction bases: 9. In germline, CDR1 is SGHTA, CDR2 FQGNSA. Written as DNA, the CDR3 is TGTGCCAGCACCCCTCTAGCGGGGGGCGGGGAGACCCAGTACTTC. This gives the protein CASTPLAGGGETQYF.

CDR3 sequence reads: CSVGTNTDTQYF. CDR3 bases: TGCAGCGTCGGGACTAACACAGATACGCAGTATTTT. V and J are TRBV29-1 and TRBJ2-3, with 7 bases matching TRBD2. V dropped 6 bases and J dropped 2; count of bases not matched to a gene: 2. Germline V gene sequence: CDR1 SQVTM, CDR2 ANQGSEA. The CDR3 is 12 amino acids.

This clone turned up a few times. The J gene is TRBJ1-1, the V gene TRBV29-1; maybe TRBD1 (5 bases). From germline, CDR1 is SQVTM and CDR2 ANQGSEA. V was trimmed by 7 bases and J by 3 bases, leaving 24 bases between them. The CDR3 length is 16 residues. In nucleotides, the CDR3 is TGCAGCGCCCGGAGTGTTGGGGGGAGTTTGGACACTGAAGCTTTCTTT. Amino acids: CSARSVGGSLDTEAFF.